Below, 30 T cell receptor beta chains from the same sample are listed, as sequenced in a study of CD8+ T cells in alopecia areata. Extracted from the samples, RNA was reverse transcribed into cDNA to serve as the sequencing template. Repertoires were generated with immunoSEQ multiplex PCR, while TCRdb's copy carries only in-frame clones and drops some. The table shows over 150,000 clones, with 50% to 75% occurring only once. This sample comprised CD4+ T cells sorted from blood, obtained at week 0. The receptors derive from a human donor with alopecia areata.

The chain is built from TRBV2 and TRBJ2-3, with 14 bases lining up with TRBD2. CDR1 is SNHLY, CDR2 FYNNEI, per germline. With 6 bases clipped from V and 3 bases from J, the junction kept 2 bases outside the gene matches. This CDR3 has 15 residues. DNA of the CDR3: TGTGCCAGCAGGAGACTAGCGGGGGGGACAGATACGCAGTATTTT. Translation: CASRRLAGGTDTQYF.

The chain is built from TRBV29-1 and TRBJ2-5; 7 bases map to TRBD2. After removal of 4 bases from V and 4 bases from J, the junction contained 9 bases not matched to a gene. This CDR3 spans 14 amino acids. CDR1 is SQVTM, CDR2 ANQGSEA, per germline. The CDR3 here is CSVARRGEGETQYF. In DNA form, the CDR3 reads TGCAGCGTTGCGCGTCGGGGGGAGGGAGAGACCCAGTACTTC.

In its sample, this clone was seen a few times. The rearrangement uses TRBV10-3 and TRBJ1-1; D ambiguous. The V gene lost 4 bases and the J gene lost 4 bases, with 7 bases spanning the gap. CDR1 and CDR2 from the germline V gene are ENHRY and SYGVKD. This CDR3 comprises 12 residues. The CDR3 region has the DNA TGTGCCATCAGTGCGGAAGGCACTGAAGCTTTCTTT. Amino acid sequence: CAISAEGTEAFF.

J is TRBJ1-1 and V is TRBV30; D gene unclear. Trimming pared 2 bases from V and 11 bases from J, leaving 12 bases between. Germline-derived CDR1 and CDR2 are GTSNPN and SVGIG (reference sequence). This CDR3 comprises 11 residues. CDR3 region: CAWSPRSAAFF. CDR3 sequence (DNA): TGTGCCTGGAGTCCTCGATCCGCGGCTTTCTTT.

The CDR3 coding sequence is TGTGCCTGGTGCGACAGGGGGAAGGGGGATACGCAGTATTTT. It codes for CAWCDRGKGDTQYF. This chain connects TRBV30 to TRBJ2-3; TRBD1 matches at 9 bases. Losses at the gene ends were 5 bases for V and 6 bases for J; bases not matched to a gene: 9. The CDR3 runs to 14 residues. Germline lookup yields CDR1 GTSNPN and CDR2 SVGIG (reference sequence).

The J gene is TRBJ2-7, the V gene TRBV7-9, with a possible D match to TRBD1 (6 bases). CDR3 length equals 13 residues. Trimming left V 1 base short and J 6 bases short, with 10 bases between. Germline assignment: CDR1 SEHNR and CDR2 FQNEAQ (reference sequence). CDR3 amino acids: CASSLEGQSEQYF. CDR3 nucleotide sequence: TGTGCCAGCAGCTTAGAGGGACAAAGCGAGCAGTACTTC.

This clone is a singleton in its sample. The chain couples TRBV4-2 to TRBJ2-1; tentative D call: TRBD1 (5 bases). The CDR3 spans 14 residues. V lost 1 base and J lost 5, with 9 bases in between. Germline CDR1 is LGHNA and CDR2 is YNFKEQ. CDR3 region: CASSQAAGNNEQFF. DNA of the CDR3: TGTGCCAGCAGCCAAGCTGCAGGGAACAATGAGCAGTTCTTC.

This clone was seen only a few times. The chain combines TRBV29-1 with TRBJ2-1, with 14 bases fitting TRBD2. The CDR3 consists of 15 residues. Trimming removed 5 bases from V and 10 bases from J; junction bases left unmatched: 10. CDR1 and CDR2 from the germline V gene are SQVTM and ANQGSEA. The chain's CDR3 is CSVLQGLAGALEQFF. The CDR3 nucleotides read TGCAGCGTTTTGCAGGGACTAGCGGGGGCTCTAGAGCAGTTCTTC.

The rearrangement links TRBV5-1 to TRBJ1-2; unclear D gene. Germline V gene data show CDR1 as SGHRS and CDR2 as YFSETQ. The CDR3 covers 14 residues. Between the trimmed V and J ends, which lost 4 bases and 5 bases, there was a span of 15 bases. For the CDR3, the DNA is TGCGCCAGCAGCGTAACGGACGGTAGATATGGCTACACCTTC. Protein sequence: CASSVTDGRYGYTF.

V usage is TRBV7-3 and J usage is TRBJ1-1; 8 nucleotides align to TRBD1. Germline V gene sequence: CDR1 SGHTA, CDR2 FQGTGA. The CDR3 loop spans 15 amino acids. V gave up 5 bases and J gave up 4 bases; unmatched junction bases: 9. The CDR3 DNA sequence: TGTGCCAGCAGCCCAGACGGACAGGGAATCACTGAAGCTTTCTTT. As protein: CASSPDGQGITEAFF.

This chain joins TRBV30 and TRBJ1-4, with D tentatively TRBD1 (5 bases). Germline lookup yields CDR1 GTSNPN and CDR2 SVGIG (reference sequence). The CDR3 extends over 16 amino acids. Trimming pared 2 bases from V and 3 bases from J, leaving 16 bases between. The CDR3 DNA sequence: TGTGCCTGGAGTTCCAGTCCGCTGACAGCTAATGAAAAACTGTTTTTT. Translation: CAWSSSPLTANEKLFF. Filled out from reference TRBV30 and TRBJ1-4, the complete variable domain reads SQTIHQWPATLVQPVGSPLSLECTVEGTSNPNLYWYRQAAGRGLQLLFYSVGIGQISSEVPQNLSASRPQDRQFILSSKKLLLSDSGFYLCAWSSSPLTANEKLFFGSGTQLSVL.

V and J are TRBV29-1 and TRBJ2-7; TRBD1 is a possible D gene (6 bases). V dropped 7 bases and J dropped 6 bases, with 19 bases sitting between them. Germline loops: CDR1 SQVTM, CDR2 ANQGSEA. The CDR3 length is 13 residues. The CDR3: CSGLDSFAPEQYF. The CDR3 coding sequence is TGCAGCGGGCTGGACAGTTTTGCTCCCGAGCAGTACTTC.

This clone was counted many times. The chain is built from TRBV19 and TRBJ1-2; the D gene is possibly TRBD1 (6 bases). The V gene lost 5 bases and the J gene lost 7 bases, with 14 bases spanning the gap. The CDR3 has 13 residues. Germline CDR1 reads LNHDA; CDR2 reads SQIVND (reference sequence). Here the CDR3 DNA reads TGTGCCAGTAGTCCCGGGACAATCGGTGGCTACACCTTC. Translating gives CASSPGTIGGYTF.

This clone was found once. The chain recombines TRBV30 with TRBJ2-7; D remains ambiguous. The germline gives CDR1 GTSNPN, CDR2 SVGIG (reference sequence). The V and J ends lost 2 bases and 2 bases respectively, with 4 bases between them. The CDR3 has 11 amino acids. The CDR3 reads CAWSLPYEQYF. The CDR3 DNA reads as TGTGCCTGGAGTCTTCCCTACGAGCAGTACTTC.

This clone was seen just once. The CDR3 bases are TGTGCCAGCAGTGATAGGGGCAGGAGGGTTGGCAATCAGCCCCAGCATTTT. Residues: CASSDRGRRVGNQPQHF. The rearrangement joins TRBV2 to TRBJ1-5, with D possibly matching TRBD1 (5 bases). The CDR3 length is 17 residues. CDR1 SNHLY and CDR2 FYNNEI come from the germline V gene. Trimming removed 3 bases from V and 2 bases from J, with 17 bases in between.

This clone showed up just once. The rearrangement joins TRBV4-1 to TRBJ1-2; TRBD1 matches at 10 bases. V shed 0 bases and J 7 bases; nucleotides not matched to a gene: 8. The germline V gene encodes CDR1 MGHRA and CDR2 YSYEKL. The CDR3 is 16 amino acids. CDR3 in amino acids: CASSQDGGQGRVGYTF. In DNA, the CDR3 is TGCGCCAGCAGCCAAGACGGGGGACAGGGGCGAGTTGGCTACACCTTC.

The V and J genes are TRBV7-2 and TRBJ1-4, with D unresolved. In germline, CDR1 is SGHTA, CDR2 FQGNSA. The CDR3 is 15 residues long. V was clipped by 1 base and J by 7 bases, with 13 bases between them. The CDR3 region is CASSLVARGSEKLFF. The CDR3 DNA follows: TGTGCCAGCAGCTTAGTTGCGCGGGGAAGTGAAAAACTGTTTTTT.

The chain combines TRBV7-2 with TRBJ2-1; D not certain. Per the germline V gene, CDR1 is SGHTA and CDR2 is FQGNSA. V lost 2 bases and J lost 4, with 9 bases in between. The CDR3 extends over 14 amino acids. The CDR3 DNA reads TGTGCCAGCAGCTTAATCGCGGTGTACAATGAGCAGTTCTTC. It is translated as CASSLIAVYNEQFF.

The chain employs TRBV7-7 and TRBJ2-7, with 8 bases lining up with TRBD2. The CDR3 loop spans 14 amino acids. The ends lost 1 base at V and 3 bases at J; junction bases unmatched: 2. Germline V gene data show CDR1 as SSHAT and CDR2 as FNYEAQ (reference sequence). The CDR3 region is CASSLGRGDYEQYF. For the CDR3, the DNA is TGTGCCAGCAGCTTAGGGCGGGGGGACTACGAGCAGTACTTC.

The gene calls are TRBV6-5 and TRBJ2-2, with unresolved D. Trimming removed 2 bases at V and 6 bases at J, with 7 bases between. CDR1 and CDR2 (germline): MNHEY, SVGAGI. This CDR3 spans 13 amino acids. CDR3 sequence (DNA): TGTGCCAGCAGTTACGACGGCGCCGGGGAGCTGTTTTTT. This translates into CASSYDGAGELFF.

This clone showed up just a few times. V and J are TRBV5-1 and TRBJ2-2; 7 bases agree with TRBD1. Per germline, CDR1 SGHRS and CDR2 YFSETQ. This CDR3 spans 16 amino acids. V lost 0 bases to trimming and J lost 7 bases; unmatched junction nucleotides: 9. CDR3 in DNA: TGCGCCAGCAGCTTGGAGGGGACAGTAGTCGGCGGGGAGCTGTTTTTT. Residues: CASSLEGTVVGGELFF.

V usage is TRBV7-2 and J usage is TRBJ1-1; TRBD1 agrees at 7 bases. Germline V CDR1 and CDR2: SGHTA, FQGNSA. The length of the CDR3 is 17 residues. With 5 bases clipped from V and 0 bases from J, the junction kept 12 bases outside the gene matches. CDR3 protein: CASSLTGTTLMNTEAFF. CDR3 sequence (DNA): TGTGCCAGCAGCCTGACAGGGACTACTCTCATGAACACTGAAGCTTTCTTT.

The chain uses TRBV30 and TRBJ2-2; D is uncertain. Per germline, CDR1 GTSNPN and CDR2 SVGIG (reference sequence). Trimming removed 2 bases at V and 2 bases at J, with 6 bases between. This CDR3 region has 13 residues. The CDR3 loop is CAWSPPNTGELFF. CDR3 nucleotide sequence: TGTGCCTGGAGTCCCCCCAACACCGGGGAGCTGTTTTTT.

The V and J genes are TRBV5-6 and TRBJ1-4, with 8 positions matching TRBD1. The V gene end was trimmed by 1 base and the J gene end by 4 bases; junction bases not matched to a gene: 3. The germline V gene encodes CDR1 SGHDT and CDR2 YYEEEE. The CDR3 length is 15 residues. The CDR3 sequence is CASSLRTGINEKLFF. DNA of the CDR3: TGTGCCAGCAGCTTGAGGACAGGGATTAATGAAAAACTGTTTTTT.

The chain has TRBV29-1 and TRBJ1-1; no reliable D call. Between the trimmed V and J ends, which lost 1 base and 1 base, there was a span of 7 bases. The CDR3 extends over 13 amino acids. Germline V gene lookup returns CDR1 SQVTM and CDR2 ANQGSEA. The CDR3 reads CSVEAEPNTEAFF. The CDR3 DNA reads TGCAGCGTTGAAGCCGAACCGAACACTGAAGCTTTCTTT.

J is TRBJ2-7 and V is TRBV10-3, with 8 positions matching TRBD1. V shed 5 bases and J 2 bases; nucleotides not matched to a gene: 2. CDR3 size: 13 residues. Germline CDR1 reads ENHRY; CDR2 reads SYGVKD. The CDR3 coding sequence is TGTGCCATCAGTAGACAGGGGACCTACGAGCAGTACTTC. Encoded protein: CAISRQGTYEQYF.

The chain links TRBV4-1 to TRBJ1-1; D perhaps matches TRBD1 (5 bases). Germline loops: CDR1 MGHRA, CDR2 YSYEKL. This CDR3 contains 13 residues. The germline V and J ends were trimmed by 4 bases and 6 bases, with 12 bases remaining between them. Here the CDR3 DNA reads TGCGCCAGCAGCCGCACCGGGGGGGCTGAAGCTTTCTTT. Translated: CASSRTGGAEAFF.

V and J are TRBV7-2 and TRBJ2-2, with D possibly being TRBD2 (6 bases). The CDR3 length is 14 residues. V lost 1 base and J 8 bases, leaving 11 bases between the germline ends. In germline, CDR1 is SGHTA, CDR2 FQGNSA. The CDR3 coding sequence is TGTGCCAGCAGCTTAGTGGCGGGGTCAGGGGAGCTGTTTTTT. Translation: CASSLVAGSGELFF.

This chain joins TRBV18 and TRBJ2-4; D ambiguous. Trimming stripped 0 bases from V and 1 base from J, with 7 bases between. This CDR3 region has 15 residues. CDR1 KGHSH and CDR2 LQKENI come from the germline V gene. The CDR3 is CASSPPNRAKNIQYF. The CDR3 bases are TGTGCCAGCTCACCACCGAACCGCGCCAAAAACATTCAGTACTTC.

V usage is TRBV18 and J usage is TRBJ2-7, with D possibly TRBD2 on 6 matching bases. CDR1 and CDR2 (germline): KGHSH, LQKENI. V dropped 4 bases and J dropped 6 bases, with 13 bases sitting between them. CDR3 size: 13 residues. CDR3 in DNA: TGTGCCAGCTCACACGGGGGAATCGGCGAGCAGTACTTC. Amino acids: CASSHGGIGEQYF.